Each of the 14 T cell receptor beta chains below was sequenced from the same sample in a study of molecular identifiers for immune sequencing clone quantification. One entry per CDR3 protein, called by TCRdb with MiXCR from the PCR reads. The sample holds about 510,000 distinct CDR3 sequences, around 25% seen once. The sequenced sample was naive CD8+ T cells from blood, with Jurkat cell RNA spiked in. The subset: FACS-sorted CD8+CD4-CCR7+CD45RA+ naive T cells. Receptors originate from a human donor in good health. Some libraries in this study had Jurkat cell RNA spiked in.

The V and J genes are TRBV6-2 or TRBV6-3 and TRBJ2-3; 7 nucleotides match TRBD2. Trimming cost V 6 bases and J 2 bases; bases outside gene matches: 8. The germline V gene has CDR1 MNHEY and CDR2 SVGEGT. The CDR3 has 15 amino acids. CDR3 sequence: CASRTGLSFTDTQYF. The CDR3 DNA reads as TGTGCCAGCAGAACGGGACTATCTTTCACAGATACGCAGTATTTT.

There are a few counts of this clonotype. This chain joins TRBV4-3 and TRBJ2-1, with D hard to call. V dropped 0 bases and J dropped 8 bases, with 8 bases sitting between them. The CDR3 totals 13 residues. Germline CDR1 reads LGHNA; CDR2 reads YSLEER. The CDR3 loop is CASSQDLAYEQFF. CDR3 nucleotide sequence: TGCGCCAGCAGCCAAGATCTTGCATATGAGCAGTTCTTC.

The V and J genes are TRBV4-1 and TRBJ2-7; D gene unclear. The CDR3 sequence is 13 residues long. Germline assignment: CDR1 MGHRA and CDR2 YSYEKL. V lost 0 bases and J lost 2, with 5 bases in between. The CDR3: CASSQDQPYEQYF. For the CDR3, the DNA is TGCGCCAGCAGCCAAGACCAACCCTACGAGCAGTACTTC.

Many counts were recorded for this clonotype. The V gene is TRBV10-3, the J gene TRBJ2-3; possibly TRBD1 for D (5 bases). Germline V lookup: CDR1 ENHRY, CDR2 SYGVKD. V was trimmed by 4 bases and J by 2 bases, leaving 13 bases between them. The CDR3 covers 15 residues. CDR3: CAISAVAGITDTQYF. CDR3 coding DNA: TGTGCCATCAGTGCGGTTGCAGGGATCACAGATACGCAGTATTTT.

The chain links TRBV30 to TRBJ1-5; TRBD1 is a possible D gene (5 bases). The germline V gene encodes CDR1 GTSNPN and CDR2 SVGIG (reference sequence). The CDR3 is 14 amino acids. Deletions cut 0 bases from V and 6 bases from J, with 12 bases between. The CDR3 spells CAWSVWGSGQPQHF. The CDR3 DNA is TGTGCCTGGAGTGTTTGGGGGTCGGGTCAGCCCCAGCATTTT.

This clonotype appeared a single time. Its ends do not fully match the called genes, so a read error is possible. The rearrangement uses TRBV5-1 and TRBJ1-1; D gene unclear. Germline V gives CDR1 SGHRS, CDR2 YFSETQ. This CDR3 has 15 residues. DNA for the CDR3: TGCGCCAGCGGCTTGCTACAGAACATGAACACTGTAGCTTTCTTT. Its protein product is CASGLLQNMNTVAFF.

Concerning this clonotype: At one end, the junction sequence differs from germline, possibly due to a read error. The CDR3 loop reads CASSLVLDEPYF. The CDR3 nucleotides are TGTGCCAGCAGTTTAGTTCTTGACGAGCCGTACTTC. V gene TRBV12-3 or TRBV12-4 combines with J gene TRBJ2-7; D is ambiguous. The CDR3 runs 12 residues.

Notes on this clonotype: A much larger clone lies a single base off, so this may be a read error. Here the CDR3 omits its conserved ending phenylalanine or tryptophan, so a read error is the likely source. CDR3 coding DNA: TGTGCCAGCAGCCCGTACGCTCGGGCCAGGGCCCCCTACGAGCAGTACCTC. It is translated as CASSPYARARAPYEQYL. V is TRBV11-2 and J is TRBJ2-7; perhaps TRBD1 as D (5 bases). The CDR3 extends over 17 amino acids. V lost 5 bases and J 2 bases, leaving 22 bases between the germline ends. CDR1 is SGHAT, CDR2 FQNNGV, per germline.

This chain links TRBV3-1 with TRBJ2-1; tentatively, D is TRBD1 or TRBD2 (6 bases each). The germline V and J ends were trimmed by 4 bases and 8 bases, with 18 bases remaining between them. Germline V gene sequence: CDR1 LGHDT, CDR2 YNNKEL (reference sequence). The CDR3 sequence is 15 residues long. CDR3 bases: TGTGCCAGCAGCCCCCCGGGGGCGTGGATGGATGAGCAGTTCTTC. Its protein is CASSPPGAWMDEQFF.

This clonotype was seen only a few times. The rearrangement links TRBV4-1 to TRBJ1-2; 11 positions match TRBD1. The CDR3 covers 16 residues. Trimming took 0 bases from V and 4 from J; bases not matched to a gene: 4. Germline CDR1 is MGHRA and CDR2 is YSYEKL. In DNA, the CDR3 is TGCGCCAGCAGCCAAGATGGCGGGACAGGGGGCTATGGCTACACCTTC. Amino acid sequence: CASSQDGGTGGYGYTF.

This clonotype was detected ten times or more. The chain links TRBV6-5 to TRBJ2-3; D may be TRBD1 (5 bases). Trimming left V 0 bases short and J 6 bases short, with 19 bases between. The CDR3 is made up of 17 amino acids. The germline CDR1 and CDR2 sequences are MNHEY and SVGAGI. CDR3 sequence: CASSYSIGATLQDTQYF. The CDR3 DNA reads TGTGCCAGCAGTTACTCGATTGGGGCCACGCTCCAGGATACGCAGTATTTT.

Concerning this clonotype itself: Sequence at one end of the junction differs from germline and may be a read error. The genes are TRBV6-2 or TRBV6-3 and TRBJ2-3; D unclear. The length of the CDR3 is 11 residues. Per germline, CDR1 MNHEY and CDR2 SVGEGT. The CDR3 DNA sequence: TGTGCCAGCAGTTACTCGGTCTCGCATTATTTT. It yields the protein CASSYSVSHYF.

In regard to this clonotype: This could be a read error, since a much larger clone is one nucleotide away. The genes are TRBV6-1 and TRBJ1-5; D might be TRBD1 (6 bases). The CDR3 is made up of 16 amino acids. Germline CDR1 MNHNS, CDR2 SASEGT. Here the CDR3 DNA reads TGTGCCAGCAGTGAAATTGGGGGCAGGAGCAATCAGACCCAGCATTTT. As protein: CASSEIGGRSNQTQHF.

At least ten counts were recorded for this clonotype. The CDR3 DNA is TGTGCCAGCAGGCCAGGACTAACACCGGAGACCCAGTACTTC. Protein sequence: CASRPGLTPETQYF. The chain has TRBV12-3 or TRBV12-4 and TRBJ2-5, with a weak D call TRBD2 (6 bases). CDR3 length: 14 amino acids. The V and J ends lost 6 bases and 5 bases respectively, with 16 bases between them.